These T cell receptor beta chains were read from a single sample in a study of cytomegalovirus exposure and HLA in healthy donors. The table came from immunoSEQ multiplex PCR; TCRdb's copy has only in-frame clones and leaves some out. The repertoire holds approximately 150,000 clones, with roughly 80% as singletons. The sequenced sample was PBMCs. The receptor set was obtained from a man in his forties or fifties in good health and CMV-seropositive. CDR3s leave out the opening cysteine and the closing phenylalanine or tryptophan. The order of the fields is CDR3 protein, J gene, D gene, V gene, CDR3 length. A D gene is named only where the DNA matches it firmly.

ASSARTGNSGNTIY,TRBJ1-3,.,TRBV9,14
ASSLSGFNNEQF,TRBJ2-1,.,TRBV7-6,12
SVKTLYTEAF,TRBJ1-1,.,TRBV29-1,10
ASSTGTGQETQY,TRBJ2-5,TRBD1,TRBV7-9,12
ATRPGTSGGQETQY,TRBJ2-5,TRBD2,TRBV15,14
SVVGQNTGELF,TRBJ2-2,.,TRBV29-1,11
ASTDTWGSGYGYT,TRBJ1-2,.,TRBV6-5,13
ASSYPGQGADEQY,TRBJ2-7,TRBD1,TRBV6-5,13
ASSEDRGAYNEQF,TRBJ2-1,.,TRBV2,13
ASSWGQGFQETQY,TRBJ2-5,TRBD1,TRBV19,13
ASSGGGGADTQY,TRBJ2-3,.,TRBV7-2,12
ASSLEGALTDTQY,TRBJ2-3,TRBD1,TRBV5-8,13
ASSQTSFSEQF,TRBJ2-1,.,TRBV4-3,11
ASSYSGQGADGYT,TRBJ1-2,TRBD1,TRBV6-6,13
ASLGASGTEQY,TRBJ2-7,TRBD2,TRBV28,11
ASSSPPSGRVYYEQY,TRBJ2-7,TRBD2,TRBV28,15
SSSLGWDSRNTYEQY,TRBJ2-7,TRBD1,TRBV7-9,15
ASSIAPAGVGYEQY,TRBJ2-7,TRBD2,TRBV19,14
AIGPVGRNSPLH,TRBJ1-6,.,TRBV10-3,12
SVARDSTFYGYT,TRBJ1-2,TRBD1,TRBV29-1,12
ASTGPGDEQY,TRBJ2-7,.,TRBV19,10
ASSRPGLDSNEQF,TRBJ2-1,TRBD2,TRBV19,13
ASSSTGYYGYT,TRBJ1-2,.,TRBV9,11
ASSPRTGGNTEAF,TRBJ1-1,TRBD1,TRBV7-2,13
ASSHLGQDGYT,TRBJ1-2,TRBD1,TRBV4-1,11
ASSLYRDNEQF,TRBJ2-1,.,TRBV7-2,11
ASSTGPYREQY,TRBJ2-7,TRBD1,TRBV6-5,11
ASSPREGNQPQH,TRBJ1-5,.,TRBV6-1,12
ASSLVLAAYEQY,.,TRBD2,TRBV5-1,12
ASSDSIAGGSNTQY,TRBJ2-3,TRBD2,TRBV6-4,14
ASTPWGAGELF,TRBJ2-2,.,TRBV7-7,11
ASRLEAEGAF,TRBJ1-1,.,TRBV11-2,10
ASSYSRDFFSYEQY,TRBJ2-7,.,TRBV6-7,14
ASKQTDKPDTQY,TRBJ2-3,.,TRBV19,12
AISKLAGSDTQY,TRBJ2-3,TRBD2,TRBV10-3,12
ASSFTAASGYT,TRBJ1-2,.,TRBV27,11
ASSYSAPVPDTQY,TRBJ2-3,.,TRBV6-5,13
ASSYRDRSEAF,TRBJ1-1,TRBD1,TRBV7-3,11
ASSLQINSGNTIY,TRBJ1-3,.,TRBV7-2,13
ASTPRQGGVGNQPQH,TRBJ1-5,TRBD1,TRBV28,15
ASSYSGTLPYDGYT,TRBJ1-2,.,TRBV6-5,14
ASSLEGARDYGYT,TRBJ1-2,TRBD1,TRBV7-7,13
ATGGANQDEQY,TRBJ2-7,.,TRBV6-6,11
ASSLVPGIPSSYNSPLH,TRBJ1-6,.,TRBV5-6,17
ASGHWGASYEQY,TRBJ2-7,.,TRBV6-1,12
ASNWAGSTDTQY,TRBJ2-3,.,TRBV5-5,12
SASGDHEQY,TRBJ2-7,.,TRBV20-1,9
SSSTDRAGSPLH,TRBJ1-6,TRBD1,TRBV7-9,12